This T cell receptor (beta chain) was identified in a study of T cells in Graves' hyperthyroidism and ophthalmopathy. For the study at large: Initial diagnosis, before any treatment, was when peripheral blood was collected. Study-wide results and limits: Progression to ophthalmopathy was predicted a median of approximately seven months early.

Details on this clonotype: Its antigen is unidentified.

V was trimmed by 7 bases and J by 2 bases, leaving 18 bases between them. Looked up from germline, CDR1 is MNHNS and CDR2 is SASEGT. The CDR3 contains 15 residues. TCR beta CDR3 regions were amplified from RNA. Primed by the HTBI set, a first-round RT-PCR was run on the TCR CDR3. TCRdb reprocessed the multiplex PCR reads with MiXCR, giving one entry per CDR3 protein. The sample holds 75,000 to 100,000 distinct CDR3 sequences, 51% seen once. The sample comprised blood. This clonotype was obtained from a woman in her thirties or forties with Graves' hyperthyroidism. This chain links TRBV6-1 with TRBJ2-7; either TRBD1 or TRBD2 may fit D (5 bases each). Here the CDR3 reads CASKDRDHPTYEQYF. For the CDR3, the DNA is TGTGCCAGCAAGGACCGGGACCACCCGACCTACGAGCAGTACTTC.